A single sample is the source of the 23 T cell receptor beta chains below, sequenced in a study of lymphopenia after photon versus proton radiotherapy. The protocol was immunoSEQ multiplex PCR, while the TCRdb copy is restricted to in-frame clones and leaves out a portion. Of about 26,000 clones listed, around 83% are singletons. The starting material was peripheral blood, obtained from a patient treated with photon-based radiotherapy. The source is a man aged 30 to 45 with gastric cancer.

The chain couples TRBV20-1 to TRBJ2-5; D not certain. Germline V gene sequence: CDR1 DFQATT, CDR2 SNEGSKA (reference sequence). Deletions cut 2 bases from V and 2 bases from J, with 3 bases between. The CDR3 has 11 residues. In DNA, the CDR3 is TGCAGTGCTAGAAATCAAGAGACCCAGTACTTC. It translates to CSARNQETQYF.

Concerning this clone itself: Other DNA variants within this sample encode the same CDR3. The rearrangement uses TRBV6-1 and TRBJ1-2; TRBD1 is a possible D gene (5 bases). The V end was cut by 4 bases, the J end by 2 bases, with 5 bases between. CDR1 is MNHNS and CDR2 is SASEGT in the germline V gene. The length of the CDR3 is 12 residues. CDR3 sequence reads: CASSGDNYGYTF. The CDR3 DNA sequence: TGTGCCAGCAGTGGGGACAACTATGGCTACACCTTC.

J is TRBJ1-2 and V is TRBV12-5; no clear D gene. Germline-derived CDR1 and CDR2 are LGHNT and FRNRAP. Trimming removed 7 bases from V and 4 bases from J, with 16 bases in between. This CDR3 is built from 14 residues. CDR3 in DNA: TGTGCTAGTGCCCTACTCCCGGCAGCCTATGGCTACACCTTC. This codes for CASALLPAAYGYTF.

For the CDR3, the DNA is TGTGCCATCAGCCTCCCGGCCACAGATACGCAGTATTTT. It is translated as CAISLPATDTQYF. This chain joins TRBV10-3 and TRBJ2-3, with unresolved D. The V end lost 6 bases, the J end lost 2 bases, and 9 bases lay between the germline ends. The germline V gene encodes CDR1 ENHRY and CDR2 SYGVKD. The CDR3 covers 13 residues.

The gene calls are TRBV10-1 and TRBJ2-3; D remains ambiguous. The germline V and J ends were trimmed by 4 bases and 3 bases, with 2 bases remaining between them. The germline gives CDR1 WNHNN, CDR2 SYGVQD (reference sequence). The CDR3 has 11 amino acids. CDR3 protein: CASSATDTQYF. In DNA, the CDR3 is TGCGCCAGCAGTGCTACAGATACGCAGTATTTT.

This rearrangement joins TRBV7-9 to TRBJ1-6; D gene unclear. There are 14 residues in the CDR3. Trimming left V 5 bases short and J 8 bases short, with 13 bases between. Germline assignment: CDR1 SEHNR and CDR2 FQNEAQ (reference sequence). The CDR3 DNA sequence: TGTGCCAGCAGCCCCTATGGACGGGATTCACCCCTCCACTTT. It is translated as CASSPYGRDSPLHF.

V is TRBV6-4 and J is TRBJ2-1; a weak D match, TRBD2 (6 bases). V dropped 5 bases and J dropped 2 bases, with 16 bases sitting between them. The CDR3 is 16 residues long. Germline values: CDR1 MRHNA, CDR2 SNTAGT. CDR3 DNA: TGTGCCAGCAGTCCTACCGGGACTTGGCCCTACAATGAGCAGTTCTTC. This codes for CASSPTGTWPYNEQFF.

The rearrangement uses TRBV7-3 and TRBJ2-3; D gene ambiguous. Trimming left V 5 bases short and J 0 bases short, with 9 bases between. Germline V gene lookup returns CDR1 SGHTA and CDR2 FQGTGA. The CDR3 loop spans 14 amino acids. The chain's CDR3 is CASSPGISTDTQYF. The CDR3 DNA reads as TGTGCCAGCAGCCCGGGCATTAGCACAGATACGCAGTATTTT.

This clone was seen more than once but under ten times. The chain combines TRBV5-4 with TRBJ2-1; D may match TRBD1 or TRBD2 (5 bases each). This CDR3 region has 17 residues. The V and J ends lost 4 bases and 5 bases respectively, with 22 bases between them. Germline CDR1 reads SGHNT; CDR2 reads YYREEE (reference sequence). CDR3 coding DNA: TGTGCCAGCAGCAGGACACCCCGGGGAAATCTCGACAATGAGCAGTTCTTC. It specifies CASSRTPRGNLDNEQFF.

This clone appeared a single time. The DNA for the CDR3 is TGTGCCAGCAGCTTAATGAACACTGAAGCTTTCTTT. Translated, it gives CASSLMNTEAFF. The rearrangement links TRBV7-9 to TRBJ1-1; D uncertain. V was clipped by 2 bases and J by 0 bases, with 1 base between them. The CDR3 is made up of 12 amino acids. The germline CDR1 and CDR2 sequences are SEHNR and FQNEAQ (reference sequence).

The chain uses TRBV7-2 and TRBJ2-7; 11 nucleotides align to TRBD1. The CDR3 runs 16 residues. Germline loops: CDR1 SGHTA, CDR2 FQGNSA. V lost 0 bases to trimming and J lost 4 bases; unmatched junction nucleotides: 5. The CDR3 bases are TGTGCCAGCAGCTTAGCTTGGACAGGGGGCCCTTACGAGCAGTACTTC. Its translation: CASSLAWTGGPYEQYF.

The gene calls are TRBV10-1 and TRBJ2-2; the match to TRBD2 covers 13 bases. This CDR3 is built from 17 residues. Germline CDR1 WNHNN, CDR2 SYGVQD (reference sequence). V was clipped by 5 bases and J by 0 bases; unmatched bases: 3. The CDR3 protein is CASSRLAGGANTGELFF. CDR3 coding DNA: TGCGCCAGCAGTAGACTAGCGGGGGGCGCGAACACCGGGGAGCTGTTTTTT.

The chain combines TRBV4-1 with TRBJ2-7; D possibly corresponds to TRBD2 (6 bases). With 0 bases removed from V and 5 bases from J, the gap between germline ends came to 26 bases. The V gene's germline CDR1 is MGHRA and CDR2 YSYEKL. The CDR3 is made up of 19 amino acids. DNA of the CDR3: TGCGCCAGCAGCCAAGATATTACCCTGCGGGACTCGGGGGTACACGAGCAGTACTTC. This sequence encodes CASSQDITLRDSGVHEQYF.

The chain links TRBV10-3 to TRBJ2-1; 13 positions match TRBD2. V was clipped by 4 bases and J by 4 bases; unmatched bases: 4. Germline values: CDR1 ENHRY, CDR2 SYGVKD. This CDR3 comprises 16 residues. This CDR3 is CAISGSLAGGYNEQFF. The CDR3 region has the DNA TGTGCCATCAGTGGGTCACTAGCGGGGGGGTACAATGAGCAGTTCTTC.

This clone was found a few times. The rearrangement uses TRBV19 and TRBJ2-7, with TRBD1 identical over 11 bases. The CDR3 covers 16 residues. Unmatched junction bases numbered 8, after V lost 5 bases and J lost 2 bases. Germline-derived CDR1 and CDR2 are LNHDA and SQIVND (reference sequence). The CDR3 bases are TGTGCCAGTAGTGGACTCCCGGGACAGGGGGCCTACGAGCAGTACTTC. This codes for CASSGLPGQGAYEQYF.

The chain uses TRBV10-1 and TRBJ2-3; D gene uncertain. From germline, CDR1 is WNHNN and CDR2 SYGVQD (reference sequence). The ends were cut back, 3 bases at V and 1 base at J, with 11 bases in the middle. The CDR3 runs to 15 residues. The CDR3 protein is CASSDSQQGTDTQYF. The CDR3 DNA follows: TGCGCCAGCAGTGACTCCCAGCAGGGCACAGATACGCAGTATTTT.

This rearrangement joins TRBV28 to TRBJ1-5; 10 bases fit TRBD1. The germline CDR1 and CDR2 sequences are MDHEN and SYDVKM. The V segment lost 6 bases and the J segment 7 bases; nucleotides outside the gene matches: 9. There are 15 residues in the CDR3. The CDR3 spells CASSDRQGAKQPQHF. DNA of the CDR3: TGTGCCAGCAGCGACCGACAGGGGGCAAAACAGCCCCAGCATTTT.

The CDR3 bases are TGTGCCAGCAGCAGACAACCGGGAAGCCCTTTCTATGAGCAGTTCTTC. Translation gives CASSRQPGSPFYEQFF. The rearrangement links TRBV7-9 to TRBJ2-1; D might be TRBD2 (5 bases). V lost 5 bases to trimming and J lost 8 bases, with 22 bases between them. The CDR3 loop spans 16 amino acids. Germline V gene data show CDR1 as SEHNR and CDR2 as FQNEAQ (reference sequence).

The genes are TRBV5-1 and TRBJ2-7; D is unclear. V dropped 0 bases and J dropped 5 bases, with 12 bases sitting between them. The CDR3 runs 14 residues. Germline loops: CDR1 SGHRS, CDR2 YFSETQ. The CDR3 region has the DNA TGCGCCAGCAGCTTGGGTGACCGAGAGAACGAGCAGTACTTC. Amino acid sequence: CASSLGDRENEQYF.

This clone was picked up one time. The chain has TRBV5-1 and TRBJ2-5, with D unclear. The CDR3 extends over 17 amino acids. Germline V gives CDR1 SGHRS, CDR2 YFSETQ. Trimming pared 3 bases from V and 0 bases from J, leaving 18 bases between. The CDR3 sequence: CASSSPPRTAYQETQYF. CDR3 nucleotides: TGCGCCAGCAGCTCACCGCCGCGGACGGCGTACCAAGAGACCCAGTACTTC. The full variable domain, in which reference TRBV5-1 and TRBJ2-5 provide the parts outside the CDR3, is KAGVTQTPRYLIKTRGQQVTLSCSPISGHRSVSWYQQTPGQGLQFLFEYFSETQRNKGNFPGRFSGRQFSNSRSEMNVSTLELGDSALYLCASSSPPRTAYQETQYFGPGTRLLVL.

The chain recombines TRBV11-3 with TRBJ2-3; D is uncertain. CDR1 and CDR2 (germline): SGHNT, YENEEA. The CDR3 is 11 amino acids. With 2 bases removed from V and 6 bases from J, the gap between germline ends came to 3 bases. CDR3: CASSLMDTQYF. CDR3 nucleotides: TGTGCCAGCAGCTTAATGGATACGCAGTATTTT. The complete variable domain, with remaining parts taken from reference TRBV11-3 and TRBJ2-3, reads EAGVVQSPRYKIIEKKQPVAFWCNPISGHNTLYWYLQNLGQGPELLIRYENEEAVDDSQLPKDRFSAERLKGVDSTLKIQPAELGDSAVYLCASSLMDTQYFGPGTRLTVL.

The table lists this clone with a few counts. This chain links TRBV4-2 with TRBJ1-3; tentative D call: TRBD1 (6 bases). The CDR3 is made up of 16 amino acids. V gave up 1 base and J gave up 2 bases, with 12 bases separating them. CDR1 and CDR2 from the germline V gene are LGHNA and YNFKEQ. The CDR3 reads CASSQVGGVTGNTIYF. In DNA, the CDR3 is TGTGCCAGCAGCCAAGTAGGGGGGGTCACTGGAAACACCATATATTTT.

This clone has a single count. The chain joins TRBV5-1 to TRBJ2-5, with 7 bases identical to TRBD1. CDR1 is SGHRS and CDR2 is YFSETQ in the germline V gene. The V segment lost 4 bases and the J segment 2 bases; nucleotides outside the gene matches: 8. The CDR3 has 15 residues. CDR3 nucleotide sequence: TGCGCCAGCAGCGCCATCCCACAGGGGCAAGAGACCCAGTACTTC. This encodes CASSAIPQGQETQYF.